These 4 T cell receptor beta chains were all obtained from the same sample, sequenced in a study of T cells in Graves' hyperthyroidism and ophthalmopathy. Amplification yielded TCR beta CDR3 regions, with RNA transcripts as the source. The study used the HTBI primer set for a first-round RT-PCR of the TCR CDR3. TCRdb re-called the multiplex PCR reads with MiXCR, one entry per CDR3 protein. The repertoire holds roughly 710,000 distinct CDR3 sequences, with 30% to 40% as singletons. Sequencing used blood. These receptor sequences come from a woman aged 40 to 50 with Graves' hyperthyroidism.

The CDR3 nucleotides are TGTGCCAGCAGTTATTCAGGGGCGGCTTTCTTT. This sequence encodes CASSYSGAAFF. The chain is built from TRBV6-5 and TRBJ1-1, with D possibly matching TRBD1 (6 bases). Germline lookup yields CDR1 MNHEY and CDR2 SVGAGI. The CDR3 has 11 amino acids. Trimming removed 3 bases at V and 11 bases at J, with 10 bases between.

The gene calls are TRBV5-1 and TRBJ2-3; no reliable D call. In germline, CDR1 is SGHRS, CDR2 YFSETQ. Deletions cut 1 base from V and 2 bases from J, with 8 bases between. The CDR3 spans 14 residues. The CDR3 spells CASSLNSPTDTQYF. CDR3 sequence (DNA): TGCGCCAGCAGCTTGAACAGCCCCACAGATACGCAGTATTTT.

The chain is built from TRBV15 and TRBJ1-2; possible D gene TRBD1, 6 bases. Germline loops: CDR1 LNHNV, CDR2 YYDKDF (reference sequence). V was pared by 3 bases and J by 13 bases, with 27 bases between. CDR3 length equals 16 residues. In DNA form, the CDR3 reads TGTGCCACCAGCAGGCGACAGGCTTCGTACAACTATGGCCGCACCTTC. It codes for CATSRRQASYNYGRTF.

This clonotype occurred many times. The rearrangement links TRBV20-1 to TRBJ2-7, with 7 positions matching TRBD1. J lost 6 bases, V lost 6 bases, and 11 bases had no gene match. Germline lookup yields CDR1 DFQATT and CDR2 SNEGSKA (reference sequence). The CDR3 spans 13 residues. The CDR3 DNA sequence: TGCAGTGCCCACTTGACAGGGAGTGGCGAGCAGTACTTC. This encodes CSAHLTGSGEQYF.